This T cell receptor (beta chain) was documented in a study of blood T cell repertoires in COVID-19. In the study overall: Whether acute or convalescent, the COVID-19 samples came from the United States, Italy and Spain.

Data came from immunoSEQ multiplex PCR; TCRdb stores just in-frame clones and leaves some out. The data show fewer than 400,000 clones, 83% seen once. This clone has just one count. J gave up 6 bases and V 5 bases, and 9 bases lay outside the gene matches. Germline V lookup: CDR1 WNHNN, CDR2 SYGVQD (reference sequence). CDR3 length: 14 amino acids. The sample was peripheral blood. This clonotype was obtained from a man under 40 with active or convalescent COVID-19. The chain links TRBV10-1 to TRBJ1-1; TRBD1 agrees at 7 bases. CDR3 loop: CASSTTGKRAEAFF. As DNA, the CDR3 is TGCGCCAGCAGTACGACAGGGAAAAGGGCTGAAGCTTTCTTT.